Listed below are T cell receptor beta chains from one sample, sequenced in a study of patients and donors after allogeneic stem cell transplantation. TCRdb passed the RT-PCR reads through MiXCR, listing each CDR3 protein once. The sample contains roughly 960,000 distinct CDR3 sequences, approximately 18% of which appear only once. Sequencing input: blood, either unsorted or a sorted T cell fraction (not recorded which). The receptor source for this set is a human donor who was either an allogeneic HSCT recipient or a stem cell or donor lymphocyte infusion donor (not recorded which). It is not recorded whose cells these are; they may come from a transplant donor. Both conserved end residues are part of each CDR3. D genes are given only for firm matches. Rows may omit the clone size; those that give it use once, few, many or a size class.

clone size: -
D gene: TRBD1
V gene: TRBV11-2
J gene: TRBJ1-1
CDR3 protein: CASSWTGTEPNTEAFF
CDR3 DNA: TGTGCCAGCAGCTGGACCGGGACAGAACCGAACACTGAAGCTTTCTTT

clone size: -
D gene: -
V gene: TRBV18
J gene: TRBJ1-5
CDR3 protein: CASSPEQGKGNQPQHF
CDR3 DNA: TGTGCCAGCTCACCGGAACAGGGAAAGGGCAATCAGCCCCAGCATTTT

clone size: few
D gene: -
V gene: TRBV20-1
J gene: TRBJ1-4
CDR3 protein: CSALARIIGNEKLFF
CDR3 DNA: TGCAGTGCCCTGGCTAGGATAATCGGTAATGAAAAACTGTTTTTT

clone size: few
D gene: -
V gene: TRBV9
J gene: TRBJ1-1
CDR3 protein: CASSEVGSPAFF
CDR3 DNA: TGTGCCAGCAGCGAAGTGGGCTCCCCGGCTTTCTTT

clone size: -
D gene: -
V gene: TRBV21-1
J gene: TRBJ2-7
CDR3 protein: CASLLPYEQYF
CDR3 DNA: TGTGCCAGCCTCCTTCCGTACGAGCAGTACTTC

clone size: few
D gene: -
V gene: TRBV20-1
J gene: TRBJ2-1
CDR3 protein: CSASYVNEQFF
CDR3 DNA: TGCAGTGCTAGTTACGTGAATGAGCAGTTCTTC

clone size: few
D gene: -
V gene: TRBV12-3/TRBV12-4
J gene: TRBJ2-3
CDR3 protein: CASIRMRTQYF
CDR3 DNA: TGTGCCAGCATTAGGATGCGTACGCAGTATTTT

clone size: -
D gene: TRBD2
V gene: TRBV5-6
J gene: TRBJ2-1
CDR3 protein: CASSLELAGGREQFF
CDR3 DNA: TGTGCCAGCAGCTTGGAGCTAGCGGGGGGGCGTGAGCAGTTCTTC

clone size: -
D gene: -
V gene: TRBV7-8
J gene: TRBJ1-2
CDR3 protein: CASSWSYDDYGYTF
CDR3 DNA: TGTGCCAGCAGCTGGAGCTACGATGACTATGGCTACACCTTC

clone size: -
D gene: -
V gene: TRBV27
J gene: TRBJ2-1
CDR3 protein: CASSLGGVEQFF
CDR3 DNA: TGTGCCAGCAGTTTGGGGGGTGTTGAGCAGTTCTTC

clone size: -
D gene: -
V gene: TRBV6-5
J gene: TRBJ2-5
CDR3 protein: CASSSKSRWGAQYF
CDR3 DNA: TGTGCCAGCAGTTCCAAATCTCGCTGGGGTGCCCAGTACTTC

clone size: -
D gene: -
V gene: TRBV5-1
J gene: TRBJ2-2
CDR3 protein: CASSLGPTMNTGELFF
CDR3 DNA: TGCGCCAGCAGCTTGGGACCGACGATGAACACCGGGGAGCTGTTTTTT

clone size: -
D gene: -
V gene: TRBV6-1
J gene: TRBJ2-5
CDR3 protein: CASSERGAQYF
CDR3 DNA: TGTGCCAGCAGTGAGAGGGGTGCCCAGTACTTC

clone size: -
D gene: -
V gene: TRBV20-1
J gene: TRBJ2-1
CDR3 protein: CSARDGTPLDEQFF
CDR3 DNA: TGCAGTGCTAGAGATGGGACGCCTTTGGATGAGCAGTTCTTC

clone size: few
D gene: TRBD2
V gene: TRBV20-1
J gene: TRBJ2-5
CDR3 protein: CSASLASGPKTQYF
CDR3 DNA: TGCAGTGCTAGTTTGGCTAGCGGGCCCAAGACCCAGTACTTC

clone size: -
D gene: TRBD2
V gene: TRBV29-1
J gene: TRBJ2-5
CDR3 protein: CSVEGRLAGGRETQYF
CDR3 DNA: TGCAGCGTTGAAGGGAGACTAGCGGGAGGGCGAGAGACCCAGTACTTC

clone size: -
D gene: -
V gene: TRBV4-2
J gene: TRBJ1-1
CDR3 protein: CASSHRGSQTRAFF
CDR3 DNA: TGTGCCAGCAGCCACCGGGGCTCCCAGACCCGAGCTTTCTTT

clone size: few
D gene: TRBD1
V gene: TRBV18
J gene: TRBJ1-5
CDR3 protein: CASSTLGGGEGQPQHF
CDR3 DNA: TGTGCCAGCTCAACCCTTGGAGGGGGCGAGGGTCAGCCCCAGCATTTT

clone size: -
D gene: -
V gene: TRBV20-1
J gene: TRBJ1-2
CDR3 protein: CSARVPGSSGYTF
CDR3 DNA: TGCAGTGCTAGAGTCCCGGGGAGTAGCGGCTACACCTTC

clone size: -
D gene: -
V gene: TRBV9
J gene: TRBJ1-1
CDR3 protein: CASSVGSPNTEAFF
CDR3 DNA: TGTGCCAGCAGCGTCGGCAGCCCGAACACTGAAGCTTTCTTT

clone size: -
D gene: -
V gene: TRBV20-1
J gene: TRBJ1-5
CDR3 protein: CSAPQGKYNQPQHF
CDR3 DNA: TGCAGTGCTCCGCAGGGGAAATACAATCAGCCCCAGCATTTT

clone size: -
D gene: -
V gene: TRBV20-1
J gene: TRBJ1-6
CDR3 protein: CSARGRGGSYNSPLHF
CDR3 DNA: TGCAGTGCTAGGGGTAGGGGAGGCTCCTATAATTCACCCCTCCACTTT

clone size: -
D gene: -
V gene: TRBV12-3/TRBV12-4
J gene: TRBJ1-1
CDR3 protein: CASSTSIGRGEAFF
CDR3 DNA: TGTGCCAGCAGCACATCCATAGGTAGGGGTGAAGCTTTCTTT